The 2 T cell receptor beta chains given below trace back to one sample, sequenced in a study of blood T cell repertoires in COVID-19. Repertoires were generated with immunoSEQ multiplex PCR, while TCRdb's copy carries only in-frame clones and drops some. The data hold 210,000 or so clones, with about 77% observed a single time. What was sequenced was peripheral blood. Every receptor here comes from a woman aged 80 or older with active or convalescent COVID-19.

The chain employs TRBV5-1 and TRBJ2-2; D not resolved. The CDR3 is made up of 14 amino acids. Germline assignment: CDR1 SGHRS and CDR2 YFSETQ. Trimming took 5 bases from V and 3 from J, leaving 11 bases between them. The CDR3 is CASSHSLDTGELFF. For the CDR3, the DNA is TGCGCCAGCAGTCATAGCCTCGACACCGGGGAGCTGTTTTTT.

With regard to this clone: The identical CDR3 is also encoded by other nucleotide sequences in the sample. V usage is TRBV30 and J usage is TRBJ1-5; D possibly corresponds to TRBD1 (6 bases). Deletions cut 2 bases from V and 7 bases from J, with 12 bases between. Germline CDR1 is GTSNPN and CDR2 is SVGIG (reference sequence). There are 13 residues in the CDR3. The CDR3: CAWSPQGNQPQHF. The CDR3 bases are TGTGCCTGGAGTCCTCAGGGGAACCAGCCCCAGCATTTT. Full variable domain (outside the CDR3, taken from reference TRBV30 and TRBJ1-5): SQTIHQWPATLVQPVGSPLSLECTVEGTSNPNLYWYRQAAGRGLQLLFYSVGIGQISSEVPQNLSASRPQDRQFILSSKKLLLSDSGFYLCAWSPQGNQPQHFGDGTRLSIL.